Listed here are 17 T cell receptor beta chains from one sample, sequenced in a study of CD8 T cells in Susac syndrome. RNA amounts of about 0.5 to 1 ug underwent reverse transcription with random hexamers. One entry per CDR3 protein results from TCRdb running MiXCR on the immunoSEQ multiplex PCR reads. The table has about 210,000 distinct CDR3 sequences, around 95% seen once. Sequenced: CD4+ T cells from PBMCs. These receptors came from a human donor with multiple sclerosis.

The chain employs TRBV28 and TRBJ2-7, with 9 bases lining up with TRBD2. CDR3 length equals 14 residues. After removal of 2 bases from V and 6 bases from J, the junction contained 5 bases not matched to a gene. Germline values: CDR1 MDHEN, CDR2 SYDVKM. CDR3 amino acids: CASSLLAGTREQYF. Written as DNA, the CDR3 is TGTGCCAGCAGTTTACTAGCGGGAACTCGCGAGCAGTACTTC. Full variable domain (outside the CDR3, taken from reference TRBV28 and TRBJ2-7): DVKVTQSSRYLVKRTGEKVFLECVQDMDHENMFWYRQDPGLGLRLIYFSYDVKMKEKGDIPEGYSVSREKKERFSLILESASTNQTSMYLCASSLLAGTREQYFGPGTRLTVT.

The V and J genes are TRBV30 and TRBJ2-3, with D perhaps TRBD2 (6 bases). Germline-derived CDR1 and CDR2 are GTSNPN and SVGIG (reference sequence). V dropped 0 bases and J dropped 5 bases, with 6 bases sitting between them. The CDR3 is made up of 12 amino acids. CDR3 protein: CAWSVEGDTQYF. CDR3 coding DNA: TGTGCCTGGAGTGTGGAGGGAGATACGCAGTATTTT.

The CDR3 reads CASSSTGNYGYTF. The CDR3 nucleotides read TGTGCCAGCAGCTCGACAGGGAACTATGGCTACACCTTC. This chain joins TRBV7-9 and TRBJ1-2; 7 bases agree with TRBD1. Per germline, CDR1 SEHNR and CDR2 FQNEAQ (reference sequence). This CDR3 contains 13 residues. With 4 bases clipped from V and 2 bases from J, the junction kept 1 base outside the gene matches.

The V and J genes are TRBV5-1 and TRBJ1-2, with D possibly TRBD1 on 6 matching bases. The CDR3 covers 13 residues. V was cut by 0 bases and J by 5 bases, with 8 bases left in between. The germline CDR1 and CDR2 sequences are SGHRS and YFSETQ. CDR3 amino acids: CASSLDREYGYTF. CDR3 nucleotide sequence: TGCGCCAGCAGCTTGGACAGGGAGTATGGCTACACCTTC.

The rearrangement uses TRBV30 and TRBJ1-1, with unresolved D. The CDR3 is 12 residues long. V lost 2 bases and J 7 bases, leaving 11 bases between the germline ends. CDR1 is GTSNPN and CDR2 is SVGIG in the germline V gene (reference sequence). As DNA, the CDR3 is TGTGCCTGGAGTCCACCCGCCTATGAAGCTTTCTTT. This translates into CAWSPPAYEAFF. Using reference TRBV30 and TRBJ1-1 for the parts outside the CDR3, the full variable domain is SQTIHQWPATLVQPVGSPLSLECTVEGTSNPNLYWYRQAAGRGLQLLFYSVGIGQISSEVPQNLSASRPQDRQFILSSKKLLLSDSGFYLCAWSPPAYEAFFGQGTRLTVV.

The chain carries TRBV18 and TRBJ2-5, with D possibly matching TRBD2 (6 bases). This CDR3 has 14 residues. The germline CDR1 and CDR2 sequences are KGHSH and LQKENI. With 1 base removed from V and 1 base from J, the gap between germline ends came to 7 bases. The CDR3 sequence is CASSPLAVQETQYF. CDR3 nucleotide sequence: TGTGCCAGCTCACCACTAGCGGTCCAAGAGACCCAGTACTTC.

The chain couples TRBV28 to TRBJ2-3, with D possibly being TRBD1 or TRBD2 (5 bases each). Germline lookup yields CDR1 MDHEN and CDR2 SYDVKM. V was cut by 2 bases and J by 3 bases, with 15 bases left in between. The CDR3 runs to 16 residues. CDR3 in DNA: TGTGCCAGCAGTTTAACGGGACGGGGTGGAACAGATACGCAGTATTTT. Translation gives CASSLTGRGGTDTQYF.

The chain employs TRBV9 and TRBJ2-3; the D gene is possibly TRBD2 (6 bases). Germline CDR1 reads SGDLS; CDR2 reads YYNGEE. Trimming pared 1 base from V and 3 bases from J, leaving 21 bases between. CDR3 length: 18 amino acids. CDR3 bases: TGTGCCAGCAGCGTACTTCCTGGGGAGCGGGTCCTTACAGATACGCAGTATTTT. Protein: CASSVLPGERVLTDTQYF.

The CDR3, as DNA: TGTGCCAGCAGCTTCAGGGGGCACGGAAACACCATATATTTT. It is translated as CASSFRGHGNTIYF. V usage is TRBV5-4 and J usage is TRBJ1-3, with 8 bases lining up with TRBD1. With V trimmed by 2 bases and J by 4 bases, 2 bases remained unmatched. This CDR3 contains 14 residues. In germline, CDR1 is SGHNT, CDR2 YYREEE (reference sequence).

V usage is TRBV5-6 and J usage is TRBJ1-1; D not certain. Germline CDR1 SGHDT, CDR2 YYEEEE. The CDR3 is 15 residues long. Trimming removed 1 base at V and 5 bases at J, with 15 bases between. The CDR3: CASSLTPAGMTEAFF. CDR3 coding DNA: TGTGCCAGCAGCTTGACCCCTGCCGGGATGACTGAAGCTTTCTTT.

The chain uses TRBV4-2 and TRBJ2-1; no clear D gene. The V end was cut by 0 bases, the J end by 8 bases, with 8 bases between. Germline CDR1 is LGHNA and CDR2 is YNFKEQ. This CDR3 is built from 13 residues. The chain's CDR3 is CASSQDFGDEQFF. DNA for the CDR3: TGTGCCAGCAGCCAAGATTTCGGTGATGAGCAGTTCTTC.

This clonotype appeared once. The V gene is TRBV7-2, the J gene TRBJ1-2; D possibly corresponds to TRBD1 (6 bases). Trimming removed 1 base at V and 4 bases at J, with 10 bases between. Germline V gives CDR1 SGHTA, CDR2 FQGNSA. The CDR3 contains 14 residues. The CDR3 nucleotides are TGTGCCAGCAGCTTAGGAGGACAGATCTATGGCTACACCTTC. Translation gives CASSLGGQIYGYTF.

The chain is built from TRBV7-9 and TRBJ1-2; D remains unclear. The CDR3 is 14 amino acids. From germline, CDR1 is SEHNR and CDR2 FQNEAQ (reference sequence). The V end lost 7 bases, the J end lost 4 bases, and 16 bases lay between the germline ends. Here the CDR3 DNA reads TGTGCCAGCATCCCCCCGGGAAGGAGCTATGGCTACACCTTC. It translates to CASIPPGRSYGYTF.

The table lists this clonotype with a few counts. The chain is built from TRBV3-1 and TRBJ1-1, with D hard to call. The germline V gene encodes CDR1 LGHDT and CDR2 YNNKEL (reference sequence). The V gene lost 4 bases and the J gene lost 2 bases, with 8 bases spanning the gap. CDR3 length equals 13 residues. The CDR3 DNA sequence: TGTGCCAGCAGCCCGGACGGAAACACTGAAGCTTTCTTT. Translation gives CASSPDGNTEAFF.

The rearrangement uses TRBV6-5 and TRBJ1-2; possibly TRBD1 for D (5 bases). The CDR3 is 15 amino acids. Trimming stripped 2 bases from V and 4 bases from J, with 14 bases between. Germline assignment: CDR1 MNHEY and CDR2 SVGAGI. The CDR3 spells CASSYSISGPYGYTF. The CDR3 DNA follows: TGTGCCAGCAGTTACAGTATTTCAGGGCCCTATGGCTACACCTTC.

The chain combines TRBV14 with TRBJ2-4; 9 bases fit TRBD1. The CDR3 runs to 14 residues. The V segment lost 3 bases and the J segment 13 bases; nucleotides outside the gene matches: 10. Germline V lookup: CDR1 SGHDN, CDR2 FVKESK. CDR3 coding DNA: TGTGCCAGCAGCCACCCGGGACAGGGAGCGCTACAGTACTTC. Translation gives CASSHPGQGALQYF.

J is TRBJ2-7 and V is TRBV3-1, with 8 bases fitting TRBD2. V gave up 4 bases and J gave up 5 bases; unmatched junction bases: 13. Germline lookup yields CDR1 LGHDT and CDR2 YNNKEL (reference sequence). The CDR3 extends over 16 amino acids. The CDR3 bases are TGTGCCAGCAGCCCCCGTGGGGGCGGGGGGAACGACGAGCAGTACTTC. Translating gives CASSPRGGGGNDEQYF.